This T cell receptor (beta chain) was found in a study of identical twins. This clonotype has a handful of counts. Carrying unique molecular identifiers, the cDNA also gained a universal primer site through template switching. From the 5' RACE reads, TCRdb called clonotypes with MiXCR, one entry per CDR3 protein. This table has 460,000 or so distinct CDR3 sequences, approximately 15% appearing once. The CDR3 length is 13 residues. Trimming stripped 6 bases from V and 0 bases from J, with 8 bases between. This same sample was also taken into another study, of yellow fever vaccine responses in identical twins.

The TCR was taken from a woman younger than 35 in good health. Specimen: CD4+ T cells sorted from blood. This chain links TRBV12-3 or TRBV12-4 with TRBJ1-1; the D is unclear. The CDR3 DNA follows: TGTGCCAGCAGCCGATCCATGAACACTGAAGCTTTCTTT. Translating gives CASSRSMNTEAFF.